This T cell receptor beta chain is drawn from a study of blood T cell repertoires in COVID-19. Study-level information: Material from acute and convalescent COVID-19 was sourced from the United States, Italy and Spain. In each case, the material was cDNA or gDNA derived from T cells, B-cell-depleted T cells, or PBMCs.

Study processing details: Scientists estimated how many nucleated cells there were by amplifying reference gene primers. Profiled with immunoSEQ multiplex PCR; TCRdb holds only in-frame clones, not every one. The V and J calls and the clone size are those of that table, but D and trimming were determined from the DNA. Of about 190,000 clones listed, roughly 90% are singletons. The CDR3 runs 13 residues. Trimming removed 1 base from V and 1 base from J, with 5 bases in between. The germline V gene encodes CDR1 GTSNPN and CDR2 SVGIG (reference sequence). V is TRBV30 and J is TRBJ1-5; the D gene is possibly TRBD1 (5 bases). The sample was peripheral blood. This TCR derives from a man aged 18 to 35 with active or convalescent COVID-19. CDR3 DNA: TGTGCCTGGAGTGGGGGCAGCAATCAGCCCCAGCATTTT. Translating it yields CAWSGGSNQPQHF.